This T cell receptor beta chain was found in a study of cytomegalovirus exposure and HLA in healthy donors. The table came from immunoSEQ multiplex PCR; TCRdb's copy has only in-frame clones and leaves some out. This table has about 200,000 clones, roughly 77% appearing once. Trimming took 8 bases from V and 0 from J, leaving 17 bases between them. This CDR3 comprises 15 residues. The germline CDR1 and CDR2 sequences are MNHNY and SVGAGI (reference sequence). As for this clone: Its matching antigen is unknown.

Study conclusions and caveats: There were 160 or so TCR beta chains listed as cytomegalovirus-associated. A few chains tied to CMV proved CMV antigen-specific in vitro.

The sample was PBMCs. The chain couples TRBV6-6 to TRBJ2-7, with D tentatively TRBD2 (7 bases). This TCR was recovered from a young woman in good health and CMV-seronegative. As DNA, the CDR3 is TGTGCCAGCGGAAATGGGGGAGGGGGCTCCTACGAGCAGTACTTC. This gives the protein CASGNGGGGSYEQYF.